Listed here is a single T cell receptor (beta chain). The antigen remains undetermined. Sequenced with the Oncomine TCR Beta short-read assay was DNA taken from cultured CD4+ T cells. A single record per CDR3 protein comes from TCRdb applying MiXCR to the PCR reads. The table shows 15,000 to 20,000 distinct CDR3 sequences, with approximately 50% occurring only once. The record originates from a study of vaccination and CD4 T cells after COVID-19. This sample's treatment: approximately nine-day PBMC culture with coronavirus spike peptide pools or control peptides (ViraFEST assay). The V and J ends lost 2 bases and 4 bases respectively, with 11 bases between them. Germline CDR1 is LNHDA and CDR2 is SQIVND (reference sequence). CDR3 length: 14 residues.

Sequenced input: cultured CD4+ T cells from blood. This receptor was taken from a human donor with COVID-19. V usage is TRBV19 and J usage is TRBJ1-2; TRBD1 might be the D (6 bases). The CDR3 nucleotides are TGTGCCAGTAGTATAAGGACAGTCTCCTATGGCTACACCTTC. As protein: CASSIRTVSYGYTF.